These T cell receptor beta chains were read from a single sample in a study of cytomegalovirus exposure and HLA in healthy donors. Sequencing was performed with immunoSEQ multiplex PCR; in TCRdb, only in-frame clones are kept and a portion is missing. The sample holds roughly 190,000 clones, around 90% seen once. Sequencing was done on a sample of PBMCs. The receptors derive from a boy younger than 10 in good health and CMV-seronegative. Each CDR3 is given with its conserved first and last residue. Each record gives: J gene, clone size, D gene, V gene, CDR3 protein, CDR3 DNA. D genes are given only for firm matches. Size values are once, few and many counts, or a class for expanded clones, and some rows have none.

j_gene: TRBJ2-3
abundance: -
d_gene: TRBD2
v_gene: TRBV28
CDR3aa: CASSLLAGGGPDTQYF
CDR3nt: TGTGCCAGCAGTTTATTAGCGGGAGGCGGCCCAGATACGCAGTATTTT

j_gene: TRBJ1-1
abundance: -
d_gene: TRBD1
v_gene: TRBV5-4
CDR3aa: CASSLGPGTGAVTEAFF
CDR3nt: TGTGCCAGCAGCTTGGGTCCCGGGACAGGGGCGGTCACTGAAGCTTTCTTT

j_gene: TRBJ2-5
abundance: -
d_gene: -
v_gene: TRBV5-4
CDR3aa: CASSLGPGAQETQYF
CDR3nt: TGTGCCAGCAGCTTGGGACCGGGAGCCCAAGAGACCCAGTACTTC

j_gene: TRBJ2-5
abundance: -
d_gene: TRBD2
v_gene: TRBV4-1
CDR3aa: CASSDRGGRETQYF
CDR3nt: TGCGCCAGCAGCGATCGGGGGGGCCGGGAGACCCAGTACTTC

j_gene: TRBJ1-2
abundance: -
d_gene: TRBD1
v_gene: TRBV5-4
CDR3aa: CASSYAGTGGEYGYTF
CDR3nt: TGTGCCAGCAGTTACGCGGGTACAGGGGGGGAGTATGGCTACACCTTC

j_gene: TRBJ2-1
abundance: -
d_gene: TRBD2
v_gene: TRBV5-4
CDR3aa: CASSRRLTGTSFHEQFF
CDR3nt: TGTGCCAGCAGCAGGCGCCTTACCGGGACTAGCTTCCATGAGCAGTTCTTC

j_gene: TRBJ2-3
abundance: -
d_gene: -
v_gene: TRBV21-1
CDR3aa: CASSKLAGRRSGFHSTDTQYF
CDR3nt: TGTGCCAGCAGCAAACTAGCAGGCCGGCGCTCAGGATTCCATAGCACAGATACGCAGTATTTT

j_gene: TRBJ1-3
abundance: -
d_gene: TRBD1
v_gene: TRBV4-1
CDR3aa: CASSQYDRGGNTIYF
CDR3nt: TGCGCCAGCAGCCAATATGACAGGGGAGGAAACACCATATATTTT

j_gene: TRBJ2-7
abundance: -
d_gene: -
v_gene: TRBV28
CDR3aa: CASNGPYEQYF
CDR3nt: TGTGCCAGCAATGGCCCTTACGAGCAGTACTTC

j_gene: TRBJ1-5
abundance: -
d_gene: TRBD1
v_gene: TRBV7-2
CDR3aa: CASSSQPTGINQPQHF
CDR3nt: TGTGCCAGCAGCTCACAACCGACAGGGATCAATCAGCCCCAGCATTTT

j_gene: TRBJ2-1
abundance: -
d_gene: TRBD2
v_gene: TRBV6-6
CDR3aa: CASSYATSVNEQFF
CDR3nt: TGTGCCAGCAGTTACGCTACTAGCGTCAATGAGCAGTTCTTC

j_gene: TRBJ1-1
abundance: -
d_gene: -
v_gene: TRBV5-4
CDR3aa: CASSQDGVGNTEAFF
CDR3nt: TGTGCCAGCAGCCAAGATGGAGTTGGGAACACTGAAGCTTTCTTT

j_gene: TRBJ2-2
abundance: -
d_gene: TRBD2
v_gene: TRBV19
CDR3aa: CASSTLGTIPALNTGELFF
CDR3nt: TGTGCCAGTAGTACCCTCGGGACTATCCCCGCGCTAAACACCGGGGAGCTGTTTTTT

j_gene: TRBJ1-3
abundance: -
d_gene: TRBD1
v_gene: TRBV19
CDR3aa: CASSIQGALGNTIYF
CDR3nt: TGTGCCAGTAGTATTCAGGGGGCTCTTGGAAACACCATATATTTT

j_gene: TRBJ2-7
abundance: -
d_gene: -
v_gene: TRBV6-4
CDR3aa: CASSVNPAVGEQYF
CDR3nt: TGTGCCAGCAGTGTGAACCCGGCGGTAGGCGAGCAGTACTTC

j_gene: TRBJ2-5
abundance: -
d_gene: TRBD1
v_gene: TRBV27
CDR3aa: CASSARGSREQYF
CDR3nt: TGTGCCAGCAGTGCCAGGGGGAGCCGAGAGCAGTACTTC

j_gene: TRBJ2-7
abundance: -
d_gene: TRBD1
v_gene: TRBV11-2
CDR3aa: CASSFSGQGSEQYF
CDR3nt: TGTGCCAGCAGCTTTTCCGGACAGGGATCCGAGCAGTACTTC

j_gene: TRBJ2-7
abundance: few
d_gene: -
v_gene: TRBV5-1
CDR3aa: CASSSLADSSYEQYF
CDR3nt: TGCGCCAGCAGCTCCCTGGCGGATAGCTCCTACGAGCAGTACTTC

j_gene: TRBJ2-3
abundance: once
d_gene: -
v_gene: TRBV6-1
CDR3aa: CASKPIFAGDTQYF
CDR3nt: TGTGCCAGCAAACCGATCTTCGCAGGGGATACGCAGTATTTT

j_gene: TRBJ2-3
abundance: -
d_gene: TRBD2
v_gene: TRBV7-9
CDR3aa: CASSLAVGLAGGPTDTQYF
CDR3nt: TGTGCCAGCAGCTTAGCCGTGGGACTAGCGGGGGGGCCAACAGATACGCAGTATTTT

j_gene: TRBJ2-7
abundance: -
d_gene: -
v_gene: TRBV5-5
CDR3aa: CASSLAAARPSYEQYF
CDR3nt: TGTGCCAGCAGCTTGGCAGCGGCGAGACCCTCCTACGAGCAGTACTTC

j_gene: TRBJ2-7
abundance: -
d_gene: TRBD1
v_gene: TRBV19
CDR3aa: CASSDSGTGLYEQYF
CDR3nt: TGTGCCAGTAGTGACTCCGGGACAGGTCTCTACGAGCAGTACTTC

j_gene: TRBJ2-1
abundance: -
d_gene: TRBD2
v_gene: TRBV19
CDR3aa: CASSILGGSFSYNEQFF
CDR3nt: TGTGCCAGTAGTATTCTGGGCGGGAGCTTCTCCTACAATGAGCAGTTCTTC

j_gene: TRBJ1-1
abundance: -
d_gene: TRBD1
v_gene: TRBV27
CDR3aa: CASSVNRGQGTEAFF
CDR3nt: TGTGCCAGCAGTGTAAACAGGGGGCAGGGCACTGAAGCTTTCTTT

j_gene: TRBJ2-5
abundance: -
d_gene: -
v_gene: TRBV6-1
CDR3aa: CASGQSRETQYF
CDR3nt: TGTGCCAGCGGACAGTCACGAGAGACCCAGTACTTC

j_gene: TRBJ2-7
abundance: -
d_gene: TRBD2
v_gene: TRBV27
CDR3aa: CASSFGREILEQYF
CDR3nt: TGTGCCAGCAGTTTCGGGCGGGAGATCTTGGAGCAGTACTTC

j_gene: TRBJ2-3
abundance: -
d_gene: -
v_gene: TRBV5-5
CDR3aa: CASSSAFIGLGTDTQYF
CDR3nt: TGTGCCAGCAGCTCGGCTTTTATTGGGCTTGGCACAGATACGCAGTATTTT

j_gene: TRBJ2-7
abundance: -
d_gene: TRBD1
v_gene: TRBV7-2
CDR3aa: CASSFGGQGAYEQYF
CDR3nt: TGTGCCAGCAGCTTTGGGGGACAGGGGGCTTACGAGCAGTACTTC

j_gene: TRBJ1-2
abundance: -
d_gene: -
v_gene: TRBV10-3
CDR3aa: CAIESQSYGYTF
CDR3nt: TGTGCCATCGAATCACAGTCCTATGGCTACACCTTC

j_gene: TRBJ2-2
abundance: once
d_gene: TRBD1
v_gene: TRBV6-1
CDR3aa: CASSDSLVLDRRIWRELFF
CDR3nt: TGTGCCAGCAGTGATTCTCTCGTGCTGGACAGGCGGATCTGGCGGGAGCTGTTTTTT

j_gene: TRBJ2-3
abundance: -
d_gene: -
v_gene: TRBV5-1
CDR3aa: CASKNGRGITDTQYF
CDR3nt: TGCGCCAGCAAAAATGGGAGGGGGATCACAGATACGCAGTATTTT

j_gene: TRBJ2-7
abundance: -
d_gene: TRBD2
v_gene: TRBV5-4
CDR3aa: CASSLGGGTRDYEQYF
CDR3nt: TGTGCCAGCAGCTTGGGTGGGGGGACTAGGGACTACGAGCAGTACTTC

j_gene: TRBJ1-2
abundance: -
d_gene: -
v_gene: TRBV6-1
CDR3aa: CASSAMTLGLSYGYTF
CDR3nt: TGTGCCAGCAGTGCCATGACTTTAGGACTCAGCTATGGCTACACCTTC

j_gene: TRBJ2-1
abundance: -
d_gene: -
v_gene: TRBV9
CDR3aa: CASSVGGYSYNEQFF
CDR3nt: TGTGCCAGCAGCGTAGGAGGATACTCCTACAATGAGCAGTTCTTC

j_gene: TRBJ2-7
abundance: -
d_gene: -
v_gene: TRBV30
CDR3aa: CAWSRLATTYEQYF
CDR3nt: TGTGCCTGGAGTAGGCTAGCGACCACCTACGAGCAGTACTTC

j_gene: TRBJ2-7
abundance: -
d_gene: -
v_gene: TRBV30
CDR3aa: CAWILVGQGPDEQYF
CDR3nt: TGTGCCTGGATCCTTGTTGGCCAGGGTCCCGACGAGCAGTACTTC

j_gene: TRBJ2-4
abundance: -
d_gene: TRBD1
v_gene: TRBV28
CDR3aa: CASRGTGEGAKNIQYF
CDR3nt: TGTGCCAGCAGGGGGACAGGGGAAGGGGCCAAAAACATTCAGTACTTC

j_gene: TRBJ1-5
abundance: -
d_gene: -
v_gene: TRBV6-5
CDR3aa: CASSELGGHQPQHF
CDR3nt: TGTGCCAGCAGTGAATTAGGAGGACATCAGCCCCAGCATTTT

j_gene: TRBJ2-2
abundance: -
d_gene: -
v_gene: TRBV18
CDR3aa: CASSPKSDTGELFF
CDR3nt: TGTGCCAGCTCACCGAAGAGCGACACCGGGGAGCTGTTTTTT

j_gene: TRBJ2-2
abundance: -
d_gene: -
v_gene: TRBV10-2
CDR3aa: CASSDPGANTGELFF
CDR3nt: TGCGCCAGCAGTGATCCAGGGGCGAACACCGGGGAGCTGTTTTTT

j_gene: TRBJ2-5
abundance: -
d_gene: -
v_gene: TRBV21-1
CDR3aa: CASSNGGETQYF
CDR3nt: TGTGCCAGCAGTAATGGTGGCGAGACCCAGTACTTC

j_gene: TRBJ1-5
abundance: -
d_gene: -
v_gene: TRBV4-1
CDR3aa: CASSQEWGGNQPQHF
CDR3nt: TGCGCCAGCAGCCAAGAGTGGGGGGGCAATCAGCCCCAGCATTTT

j_gene: TRBJ2-3
abundance: -
d_gene: TRBD2
v_gene: TRBV5-4
CDR3aa: CASSLGSGSTDTQYF
CDR3nt: TGTGCCAGCAGCTTGGGTAGCGGGAGCACAGATACGCAGTATTTT

j_gene: TRBJ2-2
abundance: -
d_gene: TRBD2
v_gene: TRBV7-2
CDR3aa: CASSPTGTSRPGELFF
CDR3nt: TGTGCCAGCAGCCCAACCGGGACTAGCCGGCCCGGGGAGCTGTTTTTT

j_gene: TRBJ1-2
abundance: once
d_gene: -
v_gene: TRBV27
CDR3aa: CASGGPTSFFSNYGYTF
CDR3nt: TGTGCCAGCGGCGGGCCAACTTCTTTTTTTTCTAACTATGGCTACACCTTC

j_gene: TRBJ1-1
abundance: -
d_gene: -
v_gene: TRBV15
CDR3aa: CATSREATGREDTEAFF
CDR3nt: TGTGCCACCAGCAGAGAGGCCACAGGGCGCGAGGACACTGAAGCTTTCTTT

j_gene: TRBJ2-3
abundance: -
d_gene: TRBD2
v_gene: TRBV2
CDR3aa: CASTPSGRLADTQYF
CDR3nt: TGTGCCAGCACCCCTAGCGGGAGGTTGGCAGATACGCAGTATTTT

j_gene: TRBJ2-7
abundance: once
d_gene: -
v_gene: TRBV5-5
CDR3aa: CASSLDKGGGPSYEQYF
CDR3nt: TGTGCCAGCAGCTTGGACAAGGGGGGGGGCCCCTCCTACGAGCAGTACTTC

j_gene: TRBJ1-2
abundance: -
d_gene: -
v_gene: TRBV5-1
CDR3aa: CASSFSGNYGYTF
CDR3nt: TGCGCCAGCAGCTTTTCGGGGAACTATGGCTACACCTTC

j_gene: TRBJ2-7
abundance: once
d_gene: TRBD1
v_gene: TRBV30
CDR3aa: CAWGTAPYEQYF
CDR3nt: TGTGCCTGGGGGACAGCCCCCTACGAGCAGTACTTC

j_gene: TRBJ2-7
abundance: -
d_gene: -
v_gene: TRBV20-1
CDR3aa: CSAREGYEQYF
CDR3nt: TGCAGTGCTAGGGAGGGCTACGAGCAGTACTTC

j_gene: TRBJ1-4
abundance: -
d_gene: TRBD1
v_gene: TRBV27
CDR3aa: CASSSTGVDEKLFF
CDR3nt: TGTGCCAGCAGTTCGACAGGGGTCGATGAAAAACTGTTTTTT

j_gene: TRBJ2-1
abundance: -
d_gene: TRBD2
v_gene: TRBV5-4
CDR3aa: CASSLASSGEDEQFF
CDR3nt: TGTGCCAGCAGCTTGGCCTCTAGCGGCGAGGATGAGCAGTTCTTC

j_gene: TRBJ2-1
abundance: -
d_gene: -
v_gene: TRBV7-9
CDR3aa: CASSYGRGQIYNEQFF
CDR3nt: TGTGCCAGCAGCTACGGGAGGGGGCAAATTTACAATGAGCAGTTCTTC

j_gene: TRBJ1-1
abundance: once
d_gene: -
v_gene: TRBV10-3
CDR3aa: CAISAGGLDTEAFF
CDR3nt: TGTGCCATCAGTGCGGGGGGCCTGGACACTGAAGCTTTCTTT